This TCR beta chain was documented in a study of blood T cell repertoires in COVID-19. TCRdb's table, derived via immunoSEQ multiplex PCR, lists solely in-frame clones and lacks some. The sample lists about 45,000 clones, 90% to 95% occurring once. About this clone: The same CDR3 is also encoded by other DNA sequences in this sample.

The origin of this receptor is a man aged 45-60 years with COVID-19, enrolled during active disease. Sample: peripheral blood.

In DNA form, the CDR3 reads TGTGCCAGTAGTGTAAACTTGAACACTGAAGCTTTCTTT. It translates to CASSVNLNTEAFF. This chain links TRBV19 with TRBJ1-1; D is uncertain. The V gene's germline CDR1 is LNHDA and CDR2 SQIVND (reference sequence). Trimming cost V 5 bases and J 0 bases, with 7 bases left between them. CDR3 size: 13 residues.